This T cell receptor beta chain comes out of a study of OX40 agonist ivuxolimab in advanced cancers. TCRdb keeps only in-frame clones here, not all; method: immunoSEQ multiplex PCR. The sample gives approximately 74,000 clones, over 70% of which show up once; about 5.5% is in the top ten. Germline V gene data show CDR1 as MNHEY and CDR2 as SVGAGI. V was pared by 2 bases and J by 1 base, with 1 base of the junction left unmatched. The CDR3 contains 14 residues. The J gene is TRBJ2-5, the V gene TRBV6-5; 7 bases agree with TRBD1. This specimen was CD4+ or CD8+ T cells sorted from blood, taken in a trial of the OX40 agonist ivuxolimab. This receptor was identified in an adult with an advanced solid tumor such as melanoma, head and neck, liver or kidney cancer. In DNA form, the CDR3 reads TGTGCCAGCAGTTACGGGACAGCCCAAGAGACCCAGTACTTC. Protein: CASSYGTAQETQYF.